This T cell receptor beta chain came from a study of Tregs in tolerant kidney transplant recipients. Study outcomes and limitations: No direct test of biological reproducibility was done here. Expanding Tregs on activated donor B cells appeared to best identify donor-specific TCRbeta clones. Few patients were studied, so findings need validation in larger groups.

Profiling relied on immunoSEQ multiplex PCR, and the TCRdb table lists in-frame clones only, not all of them. The table lists about 240,000 clones, 84% of them singletons. As regards this clone: Its antigen is unknown.

There are 17 residues in the CDR3. CD4+CD25+CD127- Tregs, CD4+CD25- non-Tregs, CD4 and CD8 cells were sorted. The V call is TRBV8-2, the J call TRBJ2-6. TRBV8-2 is a pseudogene locus. The clonotype was recovered from a human donor in good health. Sequencing was performed on CD4+ T cells from blood. CDR3 nucleotide sequence: TGTGGCAGAGATCCAAGGATAACACAAAGGCGGGCCAACGTCCTGACTTTC. Translating it yields CGRDPRITQRRANVLTF.